This is a list of T cell receptor beta chains from one sample in a study of CXCR3-negative and CXCR3-positive naive CD8 T cells. TCRdb reprocessed the 5' RACE reads and keeps a single row for each CDR3 protein, giving no DNA. The table for this sample gives around 160,000 distinct CDR3 sequences. Sequences were obtained from naive CXCR3+ CD8+ T cells from blood. Source of these receptors: a human donor in good health. Some clones in this sample may be carry-over from other donors' samples. Each CDR3 is given with its conserved first and last residue. The order of the fields is V gene, J gene, CDR3 protein.

TRBV7-2,TRBJ2-7,CASSLTQASYEQYF
TRBV7-9,TRBJ1-1,CASSLVEGMAFF
TRBV20-1,TRBJ1-2,CSARAKLAPNYGYTF
TRBV12-3/TRBV12-4,TRBJ2-3,CASSTVRVADTQYF
TRBV20-1,TRBJ2-5,CSARDPSGVQTQYF
TRBV24-1,TRBJ2-2,CATRQHTGELFF
TRBV12-3/TRBV12-4,TRBJ2-1,CASSLSLQGTGQFF
TRBV11-2,TRBJ1-1,CASSLDVTGKLSEAFF
TRBV5-1,TRBJ2-7,CASSLEGDLHEQYF
TRBV20-1,TRBJ2-5,CSARDRSRAQETQYF
TRBV7-2,TRBJ2-5,CASSLAGILQETQYF